Here is one TCR beta chain with its context. V shed 7 bases and J 2 bases; nucleotides not matched to a gene: 13. Per germline, CDR1 SNHLY and CDR2 FYNNEI. CDR3 length: 18 residues. The data belong to a study of technical replicates of blood from a few donors. The table came from immunoSEQ multiplex PCR; TCRdb's copy has only in-frame clones and leaves some out. The top ten clones hold roughly 0.37% of a sample with about 70,000 clones, 92% of them seen once. This receptor was taken from a human donor in good health. The sequencing input was T cells isolated from PBMCs. The rearrangement joins TRBV2 to TRBJ2-3; 12 bases match TRBD2. The CDR3 loop is CASTRRALAGGSTDTQYF. CDR3 DNA sequence: TGTGCCAGCACTAGGCGAGCACTAGCGGGAGGATCCACAGATACGCAGTATTTT.